In this sample, the clone carrying this TCR beta chain turned up a few times. What it binds is not known. The record originates from a study of T cell repertoires in cytomegalovirus infection. Findings of the study overall: What dominated the ex vivo response were HLA-C-restricted CMV-specific TCR beta clonotypes.

MiXCR was run by TCRdb on the reads, yielding one entry per CDR3 protein. The sample lists around 290,000 distinct CDR3 sequences; about a quarter were seen once. The CDR3 has 17 residues. V was clipped by 3 bases and J by 2 bases; unmatched bases: 11. Germline V gene lookup returns CDR1 MDHEN and CDR2 SYDVKM. The chain has TRBV28 and TRBJ2-3, with 7 bases matching TRBD2. The source is a human donor in good health (CMV status not recorded). Some clones in this sample may be carry-over from other donors' samples. Specimen: PBMCs. Here the CDR3 reads CASSFRKRGVITDTQYF. In nucleotides, the CDR3 is TGTGCCAGCAGTTTCCGGAAGCGGGGCGTTATCACAGATACGCAGTATTTT.